The next 29 T cell receptor beta chains were all read from a single sample in a study of T cell responses to AZD1222 COVID-19 vaccine listed by TCRdb under 2021. The label giving this sample's time point can be read as: baseline before first vaccination. The library was generated by the immunoSEQ multiplex PCR assay. Sourced from immuneACCESS, this table was stored by TCRdb with only in-frame sequences that have V and J called. A share of the clones is absent; for the studies checked, an unresolved V gene accounts for under half, and the remainder has no known explanation. This sample gives more than 85,000 clones in total; 92% of them show up just once. The ten largest clonotypes hold 7.8% of the sample. The starting material was peripheral blood, obtained on day 0 of AZD1222 vaccination. Source of these receptors: an adult in good health.

Only one count was recorded for this clone. CDR3 sequence (DNA): TGTGCCAGCAGTTTGCCGGGGCCAAGGTACGAGCAGTACTTC. Its translation: CASSLPGPRYEQYF. The gene calls are TRBV28 and TRBJ2-7; either TRBD1 or TRBD2 may fit D (5 bases each). This CDR3 contains 14 residues. Trimming cost V 3 bases and J 4 bases, with 13 bases left between them. Germline CDR1 is MDHEN and CDR2 is SYDVKM.

This chain links TRBV5-1 with TRBJ2-1, with 9 bases lining up with TRBD1. Germline lookup yields CDR1 SGHRS and CDR2 YFSETQ. The V segment lost 7 bases and the J segment 4 bases; nucleotides outside the gene matches: 9. CDR3 length equals 15 residues. The CDR3 reads CASRESGTGYNEQFF. In nucleotides, the CDR3 is TGCGCCAGCCGCGAATCCGGGACAGGGTACAATGAGCAGTTCTTC.

The rearrangement joins TRBV28 to TRBJ1-6; D perhaps matches TRBD1 (5 bases). The V end lost 7 bases, the J end lost 7 bases, and 20 bases lay between the germline ends. The germline V gene has CDR1 MDHEN and CDR2 SYDVKM. The CDR3 runs to 16 residues. CDR3 amino acids: CASTTGGVITNSPLHF. CDR3 bases: TGTGCCAGCACAACGGGGGGGGTCATTACGAATTCACCCCTCCACTTT.

This chain links TRBV5-6 with TRBJ2-2; D is tentatively TRBD1 or TRBD2 (5 bases each). The V gene lost 4 bases and the J gene lost 9 bases, with 16 bases spanning the gap. The CDR3 extends over 14 amino acids. Looked up from germline, CDR1 is SGHDT and CDR2 is YYEEEE. CDR3 in amino acids: CASSPGTGSRELFF. Here the CDR3 DNA reads TGTGCCAGCAGCCCCGGGACCGGGTCTAGGGAGCTGTTTTTT.

The J gene is TRBJ1-2, the V gene TRBV2; D unclear. In germline, CDR1 is SNHLY, CDR2 FYNNEI. This CDR3 spans 14 amino acids. V was pared by 7 bases and J by 3 bases, with 15 bases between. DNA of the CDR3: TGTGCCAGCATCAGGAGCGTGACGGACTATGGCTACACCTTC. Translating gives CASIRSVTDYGYTF. Full variable domain (rest looked up from reference TRBV2 and TRBJ1-2): EPEVTQTPSHQVTQMGQEVILRCVPISNHLYFYWYRQILGQKVEFLVSFYNNEISEKSEIFDDQFSVERPDGSNFTLKIRSTKLEDSAMYFCASIRSVTDYGYTFGSGTRLTVV.

This chain links TRBV19 with TRBJ2-2; the match to TRBD1 covers 7 bases. Germline CDR1 LNHDA, CDR2 SQIVND (reference sequence). V gave up 5 bases and J gave up 1 base; unmatched junction bases: 7. The CDR3 length is 16 residues. As DNA, the CDR3 is TGTGCCAGTAGTCCCCGACAGGGAAAGAACACCGGGGAGCTGTTTTTT. This translates into CASSPRQGKNTGELFF.

This chain connects TRBV11-2 to TRBJ2-1, with no clear D. V lost 6 bases and J 4 bases, leaving 7 bases between the germline ends. Germline lookup yields CDR1 SGHAT and CDR2 FQNNGV. The CDR3 is 12 residues long. CDR3 region: CASSHLYNEQFF. For the CDR3, the DNA is TGTGCCAGCAGTCATTTATACAATGAGCAGTTCTTC. Full variable domain (outside the CDR3, taken from reference TRBV11-2 and TRBJ2-1): EAGVAQSPRYKIIEKRQSVAFWCNPISGHATLYWYQQILGQGPKLLIQFQNNGVVDDSQLPKDRFSAERLKGVDSTLKIQPAKLEDSAVYLCASSHLYNEQFFGPGTRLTVL.

The genes are TRBV29-1 and TRBJ2-7, with 9 bases fitting TRBD1. Germline V lookup: CDR1 SQVTM, CDR2 ANQGSEA. The CDR3 length is 14 residues. J gave up 4 bases and V 3 bases, and 7 bases lay outside the gene matches. This CDR3 reads CSVDGTGSRYEQYF. The CDR3 bases are TGCAGCGTTGACGGGACAGGGAGCAGATACGAGCAGTACTTC.

V and J are TRBV15 and TRBJ1-2; D might be TRBD1 (6 bases). The CDR3 has 13 amino acids. Germline lookup yields CDR1 LNHNV and CDR2 YYDKDF (reference sequence). V was pared by 5 bases and J by 8 bases, with 15 bases between. DNA for the CDR3: TGTGCCACCAGCGGCGGGGGCTGGGGCGGCTACACCTTC. It codes for CATSGGGWGGYTF. Using reference TRBV15 and TRBJ1-2 for the parts outside the CDR3, the full variable domain is DAMVIQNPRYQVTQFGKPVTLSCSQTLNHNVMYWYQQKSSQAPKLLFHYYDKDFNNEADTPDNFQSRRPNTSFCFLDIRSPGLGDTAMYLCATSGGGWGGYTFGSGTRLTVV.

The chain combines TRBV9 with TRBJ2-7; a weak D match, TRBD2 (6 bases). The CDR3 consists of 17 residues. Germline CDR1 SGDLS, CDR2 YYNGEE. V shed 0 bases and J shed 5 bases, with 21 bases lying between them. This CDR3 reads CASSVGLMEGLRNEQYF. DNA for the CDR3: TGTGCCAGCAGCGTAGGGTTAATGGAGGGCCTTCGGAACGAGCAGTACTTC.

V and J are TRBV9 and TRBJ1-1, with 7 nucleotides matching TRBD1. This CDR3 is 14 amino acids long. V lost 3 bases to trimming and J lost 0 bases; unmatched junction nucleotides: 2. Germline V gene lookup returns CDR1 SGDLS and CDR2 YYNGEE. CDR3 nucleotide sequence: TGTGCCAGCAGCGGACAGGGCCTGAACACTGAAGCTTTCTTT. It specifies CASSGQGLNTEAFF.

A single count supports this clone. In the same sample, other DNA sequences code for this CDR3. This chain links TRBV28 with TRBJ1-5; the D gene is possibly TRBD1 (6 bases). The CDR3 consists of 13 residues. V was cut by 5 bases and J by 6 bases, with 11 bases left in between. Germline V gene sequence: CDR1 MDHEN, CDR2 SYDVKM. CDR3 loop: CASSLLGGQPQHF. CDR3 in DNA: TGTGCCAGCAGTCTCTTAGGGGGTCAGCCCCAGCATTTT. The entire variable domain, with the rest obtained from reference TRBV28 and TRBJ1-5, is as follows: DVKVTQSSRYLVKRTGEKVFLECVQDMDHENMFWYRQDPGLGLRLIYFSYDVKMKEKGDIPEGYSVSREKKERFSLILESASTNQTSMYLCASSLLGGQPQHFGDGTRLSIL.

V and J are TRBV9 and TRBJ2-7; TRBD1 matches at 8 bases. Germline values: CDR1 SGDLS, CDR2 YYNGEE. V lost 4 bases to trimming and J lost 2 bases; unmatched junction nucleotides: 8. This CDR3 spans 15 amino acids. As DNA, the CDR3 is TGTGCCAGCAGCCCTTACGGACAGGGTGCCTACGAGCAGTACTTC. Protein: CASSPYGQGAYEQYF.

The rearrangement links TRBV15 to TRBJ1-1, with D unresolved. This CDR3 is built from 15 residues. Between the trimmed V and J ends, which lost 0 bases and 6 bases, there was a span of 14 bases. CDR1 is LNHNV and CDR2 is YYDKDF in the germline V gene (reference sequence). The CDR3 sequence: CATSRDPGSVAEAFF. In DNA form, the CDR3 reads TGTGCCACCAGCAGAGATCCAGGATCGGTGGCTGAAGCTTTCTTT.

The chain carries TRBV21-1 and TRBJ1-2. TRBV21-1 corresponds to a pseudogene. The CDR3 covers 13 residues. The CDR3 loop reads CASSKHLCYGYTF. As DNA, the CDR3 is TGTGCCAGCAGCAAGCACCTCTGCTATGGCTACACCTTC.

V and J are TRBV29-1 and TRBJ2-7, with D perhaps matching TRBD1 or TRBD2 (5 bases each). This CDR3 contains 15 residues. The V end was cut by 4 bases, the J end by 3 bases, with 19 bases between. The germline V gene has CDR1 SQVTM and CDR2 ANQGSEA. The CDR3 DNA reads as TGCAGCGTTGGGGACCCTAAAGGAGCTAACTACGAGCAGTACTTC. Translating it yields CSVGDPKGANYEQYF.

This clone was seen only a few times. The chain has TRBV7-3 and TRBJ2-2; TRBD2 matches 7 bases. V lost 5 bases to trimming and J lost 5 bases; unmatched junction nucleotides: 2. Germline-derived CDR1 and CDR2 are SGHTA and FQGTGA. The length of the CDR3 is 13 residues. CDR3 in DNA: TGTGCCAGCAGCAAGGGAGGGACCGGGGAGCTGTTTTTT. Its translation is CASSKGGTGELFF. The entire variable domain, with the rest obtained from reference TRBV7-3 and TRBJ2-2, is as follows: GAGVSQTPSNKVTEKGKYVELRCDPISGHTALYWYRQSLGQGPEFLIYFQGTGAADDSGLPNDRFFAVRPEGSVSTLKIQRTERGDSAVYLCASSKGGTGELFFGEGSRLTVL.

This clone was observed a few times. The V call is TRBV30, the J call TRBJ2-7; the match to TRBD1 covers 8 bases. The CDR3 is 13 amino acids. V lost 5 bases to trimming and J lost 5 bases; unmatched junction nucleotides: 8. Germline V gene lookup returns CDR1 GTSNPN and CDR2 SVGIG (reference sequence). CDR3 residues: CAWGTDRGHEQYF. The CDR3 DNA follows: TGTGCCTGGGGGACTGACAGGGGCCACGAGCAGTACTTC.

This clone was detected once. The CDR3 here is CASSHRDRGFMNTEAFF. In DNA form, the CDR3 reads TGTGCCAGCAGCCACCGGGACAGGGGGTTCATGAACACTGAAGCTTTCTTT. V is TRBV3-1 (or the pseudogene TRBV3-2) and J is TRBJ1-1, with TRBD1 matching 11 bases. V dropped 3 bases and J dropped 0; count of bases not matched to a gene: 6. CDR1 and CDR2 (germline): LGHDT, YNNKEL (reference sequence). CDR3 length: 17 amino acids.

This chain links TRBV5-4 with TRBJ2-7, with D possibly TRBD2 on 6 matching bases. Between the trimmed V and J ends, which lost 4 bases and 0 bases, there was a span of 11 bases. The CDR3 extends over 14 amino acids. Looked up from germline, CDR1 is SGHNT and CDR2 is YYREEE (reference sequence). CDR3 amino acids: CASSRDLSSYEQYF. CDR3 in DNA: TGTGCCAGCAGCCGGGACTTAAGCTCCTACGAGCAGTACTTC.

This chain uses TRBV6-5 with TRBJ1-2; a possible D gene is TRBD1 (5 bases). CDR3 size: 14 residues. Germline assignment: CDR1 MNHEY and CDR2 SVGAGI. V shed 4 bases and J shed 0 bases, with 9 bases lying between them. The CDR3 loop reads CASSFQGTNYGYTF. CDR3 bases: TGTGCCAGCAGTTTTCAGGGAACTAACTATGGCTACACCTTC.

The chain carries TRBV15 and TRBJ2-2; 9 bases fit TRBD1. Germline lookup yields CDR1 LNHNV and CDR2 YYDKDF (reference sequence). The CDR3 is 16 amino acids. With V trimmed by 3 bases and J by 1 base, 3 bases remained unmatched. The CDR3 coding sequence is TGTGCCACCAGCAGCATGGGACAGGGGAACACCGGGGAGCTGTTTTTT. Translating it yields CATSSMGQGNTGELFF.

The CDR3 reads CASSGARGDEKLFF. CDR3 nucleotides: TGTGCCAGCAGTGGGGCCAGGGGTGATGAAAAACTGTTTTTT. This chain links TRBV2 with TRBJ1-4; D is perhaps TRBD1 (6 bases). This CDR3 contains 14 residues. V was shortened by 4 bases and J by 6 bases, with 12 bases between the two germline ends. Germline assignment: CDR1 SNHLY and CDR2 FYNNEI.

The CDR3 region is CASSGWTGTEAFF. The CDR3 DNA sequence: TGTGCCAGCAGCGGTTGGACTGGGACTGAAGCTTTCTTT. This chain links TRBV5-4 with TRBJ1-1; D not certain. Germline V gene sequence: CDR1 SGHNT, CDR2 YYREEE (reference sequence). V was pared by 4 bases and J by 5 bases, with 12 bases between. The CDR3 has 13 amino acids.

The V gene is TRBV21-1, the J gene TRBJ1-5. TRBV21-1 is shown as a pseudogene. The CDR3 spans 15 residues. CDR3 protein: CASSKQRDSNQPQHF. In nucleotides, the CDR3 is TGTGCCAGCAGCAAACAGCGTGATAGCAATCAGCCCCAGCATTTT.

V usage is TRBV5-1 and J usage is TRBJ1-4; D gene unclear. The ends were cut back, 0 bases at V and 8 bases at J, with 11 bases in the middle. Looked up from germline, CDR1 is SGHRS and CDR2 is YFSETQ. The CDR3 is 14 residues long. CDR3 nucleotides: TGCGCCAGCAGCTTGGGCACGGCCCGAGAAAAACTGTTTTTT. This sequence encodes CASSLGTAREKLFF.

The CDR3 coding sequence is TGTGCCAGCAGCGTAGCTACGACTAGCGGGGGGCAAGAGACCCAGTACTTC. It yields the protein CASSVATTSGGQETQYF. This chain joins TRBV9 and TRBJ2-5; 13 bases map to TRBD2. This CDR3 is 17 amino acids long. With V trimmed by 0 bases and J by 2 bases, 4 bases remained unmatched. Germline V gene data show CDR1 as SGDLS and CDR2 as YYNGEE.

This sequence joins TRBV9 and TRBJ1-2, with 7 bases that match TRBD1. Germline CDR1 is SGDLS and CDR2 is YYNGEE. Trimming took 2 bases from V and 2 from J; bases not matched to a gene: 9. The CDR3 contains 16 residues. The DNA of the CDR3 is TGTGCCAGCAGCGTGACAGGGTCGTCCCTGAACTATGGCTACACCTTC. Translation gives CASSVTGSSLNYGYTF.

This clone was observed once. The rearrangement joins TRBV29-1 to TRBJ1-5; D is unresolved. The CDR3 covers 12 residues. CDR1 and CDR2 (germline): SQVTM, ANQGSEA. The ends were cut back, 4 bases at V and 4 bases at J, with 8 bases in the middle. CDR3 region: CSVAGGNQPQHF. CDR3 in DNA: TGCAGCGTTGCCGGTGGGAATCAGCCCCAGCATTTT.